A selection of T cell receptor beta chains follows, all from one sample in a study of blood T cell repertoires in COVID-19. The assay was immunoSEQ multiplex PCR, and TCRdb's table has in-frame clones only and misses some. The sample holds hundreds of thousands of clones, around 88% seen once. Sample: peripheral blood. The receptors were gathered from a woman aged 45-65 years with COVID-19, enrolled during active disease. Each CDR3 is given with its conserved first and last residue. D genes are given only for firm matches. Clone size is stated in some rows and not others, as once, few, many or a class when expanded.

J gene	clone size	D gene	V gene	CDR3 protein	CDR3 DNA
TRBJ2-2	few	TRBD2	TRBV7-3	CASSLGLAGNTGELFF	TGTGCCAGCAGCTTGGGACTAGCGGGGAACACCGGGGAGCTGTTTTTT
TRBJ2-2	once	TRBD1	TRBV30	CAWSVGQGDTGELFF	TGTGCCTGGAGTGTAGGGCAGGGGGATACCGGGGAGCTGTTTTTT
TRBJ1-2	once	NA	TRBV19	CASSIPPRRGYTF	TGTGCCAGTAGTATTCCCCCCAGGAGGGGCTACACCTTC
TRBJ2-7	NA	TRBD2	TRBV5-1	CASSLAGTIREQYF	TGCGCCAGCAGCTTGGCCGGGACTATTCGCGAGCAGTACTTC
TRBJ1-2	NA	TRBD1	TRBV6-5	CASSRTGVRGYTF	TGTGCCAGCAGCAGGACAGGGGTGAGAGGCTACACCTTC
TRBJ1-4	NA	NA	TRBV3-1/TRBV3-2	CASSLKGRGFNEKLFF	TGTGCCAGCAGCCTCAAGGGGAGGGGGTTTAATGAAAAACTGTTTTTT
TRBJ1-2	NA	TRBD1	TRBV4-2	CASSQDLGGTGANYGYTF	TGTGCCAGCAGCCAAGATCTGGGCGGGACAGGGGCTAACTATGGCTACACCTTC
TRBJ2-5	NA	TRBD2	TRBV5-4	CASSWKRTSRETQYF	TGTGCCAGCAGCTGGAAACGGACTAGCAGGGAGACCCAGTACTTC
TRBJ1-2	NA	NA	TRBV28	CASRGPNYGYTF	TGTGCCAGCAGGGGCCCGAACTATGGCTACACCTTC
TRBJ2-1	NA	TRBD2	TRBV6-5	CASSFRGGNEQFF	TGTGCCAGCAGTTTCCGGGGAGGGAATGAGCAGTTCTTC
TRBJ1-4	NA	TRBD1	TRBV28	CASSLIRTGRNEKLFF	TGTGCCAGCAGTTTAATTCGGACAGGGCGTAATGAAAAACTGTTTTTT
TRBJ2-7	NA	NA	TRBV21-1	CASSFRVGTDSYEQYF	TGTGCCAGCAGCTTTCGCGTCGGGACAGACTCCTACGAGCAGTACTTC
TRBJ1-2	NA	NA	TRBV6-2/TRBV6-3	CASSYSISGGNYGYTF	TGTGCCAGCAGTTACTCGATTAGTGGAGGGAACTATGGCTACACCTTC
TRBJ2-3	NA	NA	TRBV5-4	CASSPPGGDTQYF	TGTGCCAGCAGCCCCCCCGGCGGGGATACGCAGTATTTT